This T cell receptor beta chain comes out of a study of beta chain features in type 1 diabetes. On this clone itself: As yet, its antigen is unknown.

All of the isolated RNA was reverse transcribed, so expressed TCRB transcripts were sequenced. This table comes from immunoSEQ multiplex PCR, and its TCRdb copy is limited to in-frame clones, with some not included. The profile covers approximately 600,000 clones, with 12% appearing a single time and around 0.12% taken by the ten largest. Study-wide points: Shorter TCRB CDR3s, moderately but significantly so, were found in Type 1 diabetes patients in all four CD4+ subsets.

V gave up 4 bases and J gave up 5 bases, with 12 bases separating them. The length of the CDR3 is 13 residues. The V gene's germline CDR1 is SGDLS and CDR2 YYNGEE. The clonotype comes from a young man with type 1 diabetes. The chain couples TRBV9 to TRBJ2-5; D perhaps matches TRBD1 (6 bases). The sequenced sample consisted of naive CD4+ T cells from blood. CDR3 in amino acids: CASSTQGRETQYF. Written as DNA, the CDR3 is TGTGCCAGCAGCACACAGGGCCGCGAGACCCAGTACTTC.